These 10 T cell receptor beta chains share one sample of origin, sequenced in a study of cytotoxic CD8 clonotypes in ibrutinib-treated CLL. Sequenced by immunoSEQ multiplex PCR; TCRdb stores in-frame clones only, minus some. The repertoire holds approximately 190,000 clones, with about 75% as singletons. This sample comprised PBMCs, obtained after 12 months of ibrutinib treatment. The receptors come from a human donor with chronic lymphocytic leukemia.

V is TRBV5-5 and J is TRBJ1-1; D call uncertain. The CDR3 consists of 15 residues. Germline loops: CDR1 SGHKS, CDR2 YYEKEE (reference sequence). V lost 0 bases and J 4 bases, leaving 13 bases between the germline ends. The CDR3 protein is CASSLGFTGSTEAFF. The CDR3, as DNA: TGTGCCAGCAGCTTGGGCTTCACGGGGAGCACTGAAGCTTTCTTT.

The V call is TRBV2, the J call TRBJ1-6; D is uncertain. Trimming pared 5 bases from V and 11 bases from J, leaving 10 bases between. CDR1 is SNHLY, CDR2 FYNNEI, per germline. This CDR3 contains 12 residues. CDR3 residues: CASSRQDPPLHF. For the CDR3, the DNA is TGTGCCAGCAGTCGTCAGGACCCACCCCTCCACTTT.

The chain has TRBV28 and TRBJ1-3; D uncertain. Trimming removed 3 bases from V and 0 bases from J, with 9 bases in between. CDR1 MDHEN and CDR2 SYDVKM come from the germline V gene. The CDR3 sequence is 15 residues long. CDR3 protein: CASSLIQISGNTIYF. CDR3 in DNA: TGTGCCAGCAGTTTGATCCAGATCTCTGGAAACACCATATATTTT.

This chain uses TRBV6-4 with TRBJ2-1; 7 bases map to TRBD2. This CDR3 contains 15 residues. Germline-derived CDR1 and CDR2 are MRHNA and SNTAGT. The junction had 8 bases not matched to a gene; V was cut back by 6 bases and J by 3 bases. CDR3 amino acids: CASRMREIGYNEQFF. In nucleotides, the CDR3 is TGTGCCAGCAGGATGCGGGAGATTGGCTACAATGAGCAGTTCTTC.

V is TRBV27 and J is TRBJ2-7; D may be TRBD1 or TRBD2 (5 bases each). This CDR3 is built from 14 residues. Germline V gene data show CDR1 as MNHEY and CDR2 as SMNVEV (reference sequence). Trimming took 4 bases from V and 6 from J, leaving 16 bases between them. The CDR3 sequence is CASSSLGVRGEQYF. The CDR3 nucleotides read TGTGCCAGCAGTTCCCTGGGGGTGAGGGGCGAGCAGTACTTC.

V usage is TRBV4-3 and J usage is TRBJ2-7; TRBD2 agrees at 9 bases. Germline CDR1 LGHNA, CDR2 YSLEER. The CDR3 consists of 14 residues. The V gene end was trimmed by 2 bases and the J gene end by 2 bases; junction bases not matched to a gene: 1. The CDR3 here is CASSQQRGAYEQYF. The CDR3 nucleotides are TGCGCCAGCAGCCAACAGCGGGGGGCCTACGAGCAGTACTTC.

The rearrangement links TRBV10-1 to TRBJ1-1; 7 bases match TRBD1. Germline-derived CDR1 and CDR2 are WNHNN and SYGVQD (reference sequence). The V and J ends lost 6 bases and 3 bases, in that order; junction bases with no gene match: 4. The CDR3 spans 13 residues. The CDR3 is CASRGTDYTEAFF. CDR3 sequence (DNA): TGCGCCAGCAGGGGGACAGATTACACTGAAGCTTTCTTT.

The chain combines TRBV11-2 with TRBJ1-2; TRBD1 matches at 7 bases. CDR1 is SGHAT and CDR2 is FQNNGV in the germline V gene. The CDR3 extends over 15 amino acids. Losses at the gene ends were 5 bases for V and 10 bases for J; bases not matched to a gene: 16. The CDR3 coding sequence is TGTGCCAGCAGCCAAAATCCGGGACAGCATTTTGACTACACCTTC. It encodes CASSQNPGQHFDYTF.

The J gene is TRBJ1-2, the V gene TRBV9; TRBD1 aligns across 9 bases. CDR1 is SGDLS and CDR2 is YYNGEE in the germline V gene. This CDR3 contains 15 residues. Losses at the gene ends were 3 bases for V and 7 bases for J; bases not matched to a gene: 10. CDR3 amino acids: CASSAHPGQGSGYTF. CDR3 coding DNA: TGTGCCAGCAGCGCCCACCCGGGACAGGGTTCTGGCTACACCTTC.

The rearrangement joins TRBV5-1 to TRBJ2-7; possibly TRBD2 for D (6 bases). Germline V lookup: CDR1 SGHRS, CDR2 YFSETQ. The CDR3 runs to 19 residues. The V and J ends lost 4 bases and 3 bases respectively, with 29 bases between them. Here the CDR3 reads CASSPQAARARDSGYEQYF. The CDR3 nucleotides read TGCGCCAGCAGCCCACAAGCGGCCCGGGCGAGGGACTCCGGCTACGAGCAGTACTTC.